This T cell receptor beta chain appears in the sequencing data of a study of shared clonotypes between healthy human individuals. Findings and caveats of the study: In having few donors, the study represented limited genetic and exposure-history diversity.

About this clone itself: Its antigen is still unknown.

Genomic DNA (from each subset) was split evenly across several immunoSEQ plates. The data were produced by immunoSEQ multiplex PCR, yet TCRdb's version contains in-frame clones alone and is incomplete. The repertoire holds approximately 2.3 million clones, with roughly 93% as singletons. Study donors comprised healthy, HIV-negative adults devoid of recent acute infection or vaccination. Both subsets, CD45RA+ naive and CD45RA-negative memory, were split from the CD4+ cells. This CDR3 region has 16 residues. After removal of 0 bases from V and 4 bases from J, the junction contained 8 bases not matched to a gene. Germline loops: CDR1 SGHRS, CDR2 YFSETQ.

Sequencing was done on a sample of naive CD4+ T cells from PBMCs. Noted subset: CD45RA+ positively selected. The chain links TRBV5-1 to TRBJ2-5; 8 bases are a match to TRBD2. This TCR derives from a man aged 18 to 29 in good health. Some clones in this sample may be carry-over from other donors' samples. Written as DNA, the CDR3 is TGCGCCAGCAGCTTGGTCGGCGCGGGAGGCGGAGAGACCCAGTACTTC. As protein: CASSLVGAGGGETQYF.